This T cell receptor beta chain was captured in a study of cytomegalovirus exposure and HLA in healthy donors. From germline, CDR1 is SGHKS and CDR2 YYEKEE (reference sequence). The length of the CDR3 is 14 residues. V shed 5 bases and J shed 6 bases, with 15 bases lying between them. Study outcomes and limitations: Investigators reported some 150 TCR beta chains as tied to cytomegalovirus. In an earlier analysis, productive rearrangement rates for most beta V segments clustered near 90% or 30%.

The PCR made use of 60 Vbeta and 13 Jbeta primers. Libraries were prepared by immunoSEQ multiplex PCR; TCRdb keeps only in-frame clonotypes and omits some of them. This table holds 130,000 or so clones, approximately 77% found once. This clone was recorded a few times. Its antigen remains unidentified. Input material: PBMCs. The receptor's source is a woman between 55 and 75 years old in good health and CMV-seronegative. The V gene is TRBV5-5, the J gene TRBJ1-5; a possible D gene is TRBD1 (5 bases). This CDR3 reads CASSLPGGGQPQHF. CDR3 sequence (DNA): TGTGCCAGCAGTCTACCCGGGGGGGGTCAGCCCCAGCATTTT.